This section outlines one T cell receptor beta chain sequence together with its context. The CDR3 has 15 residues. V was pared by 3 bases and J by 3 bases, with 12 bases between. The V gene's germline CDR1 is MNHNS and CDR2 SASEGT. The data were taken from a study of shared clonotypes between healthy human individuals. Across the study: Three plates were used per donor for CD4 naive, three for CD4 memory, two for CD8 naive and one for CD8 memory.

The table came from immunoSEQ multiplex PCR; TCRdb's copy has only in-frame clones and leaves some out. This repertoire shows approximately 2.1 million clones, over 85% found once; its top ten account for 0.3% to 0.4%. The material sequenced was naive CD4+ T cells from PBMCs. Subset noted: CD45RA+ positively selected. This TCR was sampled from a man aged 18 to 30 in good health. Some clones in this sample may be carry-over from other donors' samples. The chain employs TRBV6-1 and TRBJ1-5; no clear D gene. CDR3 amino acids: CASSDYGATNQPQHF. The CDR3 DNA is TGTGCCAGCAGTGACTATGGCGCGACCAATCAGCCCCAGCATTTT.